This TCR beta chain came from a study of patients and donors after allogeneic stem cell transplantation (TCRdb year 2020). The receptor library was made with RT-PCR. Sequencing was performed on a NextSeq 550. TCRdb ran its own pipeline on the public reads, namely fastp trimming at Q25 and MiXCR clone calling, and kept in-frame beta chains. CDR3 protein duplicates are merged, each entry listing the most common genes and DNA. This sample is represented by tens of thousands of distinct CDR3 sequences; 48% of them were singletons. Of the sample, 60% to 75% falls within the top ten clones. Points on this clonotype: The specificity of this receptor is unknown. No much larger clonotype is one base removed from it; base qualities were not supplied.

V is pruned by 3 bases and J by 2 bases, leaving 6 bases of the junction without a gene match. The germline V gene yields SGHRS for CDR1 and YFSETQ for CDR2. Including cysteine and phenylalanine, the CDR3 has 15 amino acids. The entry retains the CDR3 DNA only, 45 bases that are in frame from base 1. The source of this sequence is a human donor who was either an allogeneic HSCT recipient or a stem cell or donor lymphocyte infusion donor (not recorded which). It is not recorded whose cells these are; they may come from a transplant donor. The sequenced material came from blood, either unsorted or a sorted T cell fraction (not recorded which). The chain links TRBV5-1 with TRBJ1-2; 8 junctional bases match TRBD1. This receptor has the CDR3 CASSSDRGQNYGYTF. The DNA sequence follows: TGCGCCAGCAGCTCAGACAGGGGTCAGAACTATGGCTACACCTTC.